One sample yielded the 18 T cell receptor beta chains listed below, sequenced in a study of OX40 agonist ivuxolimab in advanced cancers. Clones were sequenced by immunoSEQ multiplex PCR, and TCRdb holds only the in-frame ones, with some missing. The table lists 50,000 to 70,000 clones, 93% of them singletons. This specimen was CD4+ or CD8+ T cells sorted from blood, taken in a trial of the OX40 agonist ivuxolimab. These receptors came from an adult with an advanced solid tumor such as melanoma, head and neck, liver or kidney cancer.

The CDR3 region has the DNA TGTGCCAGCAGCCCCGGTAAGCAGGGGGCTACAGATACGCAGTATTTT. Translating it yields CASSPGKQGATDTQYF. The genes are TRBV13 and TRBJ2-3; 8 bases align to TRBD1. Germline lookup yields CDR1 PRHDT and CDR2 FYEKMQ (reference sequence). The CDR3 contains 16 residues. The junction had 10 bases not matched to a gene; V was cut back by 5 bases and J by 3 bases. The whole variable domain, filled in from reference TRBV13 and TRBJ2-3, reads AAGVIQSPRHLIKEKRETATLKCYPIPRHDTVYWYQQGPGQDPQFLISFYEKMQSDKGSIPDRFSAQQFSDYHSELNMSSLELGDSALYFCASSPGKQGATDTQYFGPGTRLTVL.

The gene calls are TRBV7-8 and TRBJ1-1, with 8 nucleotides matching TRBD1. This CDR3 has 16 residues. Germline loops: CDR1 SGHVS, CDR2 FQNEAQ. J gave up 1 base and V 3 bases, and 7 bases lay outside the gene matches. The CDR3 DNA reads TGTGCCAGCAGCTTTCCCAGGACAGGGACGAACACTGAAGCTTTCTTT. It yields the protein CASSFPRTGTNTEAFF.

This sequence joins TRBV4-1 and TRBJ2-2; perhaps TRBD2 as D (5 bases). Germline V gives CDR1 MGHRA, CDR2 YSYEKL. Trimming left V 4 bases short and J 2 bases short, with 20 bases between. The CDR3 loop spans 18 amino acids. The CDR3 nucleotides read TGCGCCAGCAGCCTCACCCCCCTCGGTGGACTCAACACCGGGGAGCTGTTTTTT. Protein product: CASSLTPLGGLNTGELFF.

This chain links TRBV15 with TRBJ1-5; no reliable D call. The CDR3 totals 15 residues. Germline CDR1 LNHNV, CDR2 YYDKDF (reference sequence). The V end was cut by 3 bases, the J end by 0 bases, with 9 bases between. The CDR3 coding sequence is TGTGCCACCAGCAGCGGAAGGGCTAGCAATCAGCCCCAGCATTTT. This gives the protein CATSSGRASNQPQHF.

The chain uses TRBV21-1 and TRBJ2-1; the tabulated D call, TRBD2, remains unverified against the DNA. TRBV21-1 is classified as a pseudogene. The CDR3 is 16 residues long. Here the CDR3 DNA reads TGTGCCAGCAGCAAACTGGGGCTAGCGGCCTACGGTGAGCAGTTCTTC. Translation: CASSKLGLAAYGEQFF.

The chain employs TRBV5-6 and TRBJ2-1, with a weak D call TRBD1 (6 bases). The CDR3 runs 17 residues. Germline V gene sequence: CDR1 SGHDT, CDR2 YYEEEE. With 4 bases removed from V and 5 bases from J, the gap between germline ends came to 22 bases. The CDR3 DNA sequence: TGTGCCAGCAGCCTGTGGGTCAGGGGTTTGGAGCACAATGAGCAGTTCTTC. It encodes CASSLWVRGLEHNEQFF.

The chain carries TRBV10-3 and TRBJ2-7; 7 bases match TRBD1. The V segment lost 2 bases and the J segment 3 bases; nucleotides outside the gene matches: 10. The germline CDR1 and CDR2 sequences are ENHRY and SYGVKD. The CDR3 sequence is 16 residues long. The DNA for the CDR3 is TGTGCCATCAGTGAGGTTGAGGGGGACAGAAACTACGAGCAGTACTTC. Protein: CAISEVEGDRNYEQYF.

The chain has TRBV7-9 and TRBJ1-4; D unclear. The CDR3 is 14 amino acids. CDR1 is SEHNR, CDR2 FQNEAQ, per germline (reference sequence). V lost 1 base and J lost 8, with 11 bases in between. DNA for the CDR3: TGTGCCAGCAGCTTAGATCACAGCCAGGAAAAACTGTTTTTT. It is translated as CASSLDHSQEKLFF.

The J gene is TRBJ2-7, the V gene TRBV4-1; no clear D gene. V was cut by 3 bases and J by 5 bases, with 11 bases left in between. The CDR3 is 13 residues long. CDR1 is MGHRA, CDR2 YSYEKL, per germline. The CDR3 DNA reads TGCGCCAGCAGCCAGGCCCATAGGGACGAGCAGTACTTC. It yields the protein CASSQAHRDEQYF.

The chain has TRBV7-8 and TRBJ1-2; a possible D gene is TRBD1 (5 bases). Germline V gives CDR1 SGHVS, CDR2 FQNEAQ. The CDR3 length is 13 residues. Trimming left V 3 bases short and J 8 bases short, with 13 bases between. CDR3 DNA: TGTGCCAGCAGCTTTGCAGGGCCAAGGGGCTACACCTTC. As protein: CASSFAGPRGYTF. Full variable domain (rest looked up from reference TRBV7-8 and TRBJ1-2): GAGVSQSPRYKVAKRGQDVALRCDPISGHVSLFWYQQALGQGPEFLTYFQNEAQLDKSGLPSDRFFAERPEGSVSTLKIQRTQQEDSAVYLCASSFAGPRGYTFGSGTRLTVV.

The J gene is TRBJ2-7, the V gene TRBV13, with 10 bases aligning to TRBD2. The junction had 3 bases not matched to a gene; V was cut back by 5 bases and J by 5 bases. Germline loops: CDR1 PRHDT, CDR2 FYEKMQ (reference sequence). The CDR3 length is 13 residues. The CDR3, as DNA: TGTGCCAGCAGCCCCCTAGCGGGAGACGAGCAGTACTTC. Translated: CASSPLAGDEQYF.

V is TRBV7-3 and J is TRBJ2-2; D perhaps matches TRBD2 (5 bases). Germline V gene lookup returns CDR1 SGHTA and CDR2 FQGTGA. This CDR3 comprises 14 residues. The V end lost 3 bases, the J end lost 4 bases, and 9 bases lay between the germline ends. The CDR3 loop is CASSFGGSTGELFF. CDR3 bases: TGTGCCAGCAGCTTCGGTGGGAGCACCGGGGAGCTGTTTTTT.

The chain recombines TRBV5-1 with TRBJ1-1; 8 bases fit TRBD1. J lost 1 base, V lost 2 bases, and 4 bases had no gene match. The CDR3 covers 15 residues. Germline CDR1 SGHRS, CDR2 YFSETQ. CDR3 DNA sequence: TGCGCCAGCAGCTTCAGGGGGCTTGCGAACACTGAAGCTTTCTTT. This codes for CASSFRGLANTEAFF.

The chain combines TRBV27 with TRBJ1-5, with D hard to call. This CDR3 region has 17 residues. V was trimmed by 4 bases and J by 5 bases, leaving 21 bases between them. Germline-derived CDR1 and CDR2 are MNHEY and SMNVEV (reference sequence). The CDR3 sequence: CASSSVIGDFRDQPQHF. CDR3 DNA: TGTGCCAGCAGTTCAGTAATCGGGGATTTTAGGGATCAGCCCCAGCATTTT.

This rearrangement joins TRBV7-3 to TRBJ2-3, with 10 bases lining up with TRBD1. There are 14 residues in the CDR3. J gave up 5 bases and V 3 bases, and 2 bases lay outside the gene matches. CDR1 and CDR2 (germline): SGHTA, FQGTGA. The CDR3 nucleotides read TGTGCCAGCAGCTTCGGGACAGGGGAAGATACGCAGTATTTT. Translating gives CASSFGTGEDTQYF.

This clone showed up just once. This rearrangement joins TRBV28 to TRBJ2-7, with 8 bases identical to TRBD1. There are 16 residues in the CDR3. V lost 1 base to trimming and J lost 2 bases; unmatched junction nucleotides: 7. The germline gives CDR1 MDHEN, CDR2 SYDVKM. CDR3 bases: TGTGCCAGCAGTTTATTTTCAGGGGGCAACACCTACGAGCAGTACTTC. The encoded protein is CASSLFSGGNTYEQYF.

Details on this clone: The sample has other DNA sequences that encode this CDR3 too. V gene TRBV4-3 combines with J gene TRBJ2-5, with D unresolved. The CDR3 covers 12 residues. V was cut by 0 bases and J by 4 bases, with 3 bases left in between. Per germline, CDR1 LGHNA and CDR2 YSLEER. The CDR3 reads CASSQDRETQYF. The CDR3 nucleotides read TGCGCCAGCAGCCAAGATCGAGAGACCCAGTACTTC.

This chain uses TRBV9 with TRBJ2-3, with a tentative D call TRBD1 (6 bases). This CDR3 is built from 15 residues. Deletions cut 4 bases from V and 4 bases from J, with 16 bases between. Germline values: CDR1 SGDLS, CDR2 YYNGEE. CDR3 bases: TGTGCCAGCAGCTCCACATGGGACAAAGCAGATACGCAGTATTTT. It is translated as CASSSTWDKADTQYF.